What follows describes a single T cell receptor (beta chain). What it binds is unknown. These data belong to a study of OX40 agonist ivuxolimab in advanced cancers. Study background: Treatment of patients was with ivuxolimab, an agonistic anti-OX40 (CD134) antibody.

Findings and caveats of the study: Some patients without response likewise showed low normalized clonal expansion.

CDR1 KGHSH and CDR2 LQKENI come from the germline V gene. The CDR3 totals 15 residues. Trimming removed 1 base from V and 0 bases from J, with 10 bases in between. Here immunoSEQ multiplex PCR was the method, and the copy in TCRdb shows in-frame clones only, minus some. This table has just under 20,000 clones, 60% to 80% appearing once. This sequence originates from an adult with an advanced solid tumor such as melanoma, head and neck, liver or kidney cancer. This chain joins TRBV18 and TRBJ2-7, with no clear D. Source: CD4+ or CD8+ T cells sorted from blood, taken in a trial of the OX40 agonist ivuxolimab. The CDR3 spells CASSPQRSNSYEQYF. The CDR3 region has the DNA TGTGCCAGCTCACCACAGAGAAGCAACTCCTACGAGCAGTACTTC.